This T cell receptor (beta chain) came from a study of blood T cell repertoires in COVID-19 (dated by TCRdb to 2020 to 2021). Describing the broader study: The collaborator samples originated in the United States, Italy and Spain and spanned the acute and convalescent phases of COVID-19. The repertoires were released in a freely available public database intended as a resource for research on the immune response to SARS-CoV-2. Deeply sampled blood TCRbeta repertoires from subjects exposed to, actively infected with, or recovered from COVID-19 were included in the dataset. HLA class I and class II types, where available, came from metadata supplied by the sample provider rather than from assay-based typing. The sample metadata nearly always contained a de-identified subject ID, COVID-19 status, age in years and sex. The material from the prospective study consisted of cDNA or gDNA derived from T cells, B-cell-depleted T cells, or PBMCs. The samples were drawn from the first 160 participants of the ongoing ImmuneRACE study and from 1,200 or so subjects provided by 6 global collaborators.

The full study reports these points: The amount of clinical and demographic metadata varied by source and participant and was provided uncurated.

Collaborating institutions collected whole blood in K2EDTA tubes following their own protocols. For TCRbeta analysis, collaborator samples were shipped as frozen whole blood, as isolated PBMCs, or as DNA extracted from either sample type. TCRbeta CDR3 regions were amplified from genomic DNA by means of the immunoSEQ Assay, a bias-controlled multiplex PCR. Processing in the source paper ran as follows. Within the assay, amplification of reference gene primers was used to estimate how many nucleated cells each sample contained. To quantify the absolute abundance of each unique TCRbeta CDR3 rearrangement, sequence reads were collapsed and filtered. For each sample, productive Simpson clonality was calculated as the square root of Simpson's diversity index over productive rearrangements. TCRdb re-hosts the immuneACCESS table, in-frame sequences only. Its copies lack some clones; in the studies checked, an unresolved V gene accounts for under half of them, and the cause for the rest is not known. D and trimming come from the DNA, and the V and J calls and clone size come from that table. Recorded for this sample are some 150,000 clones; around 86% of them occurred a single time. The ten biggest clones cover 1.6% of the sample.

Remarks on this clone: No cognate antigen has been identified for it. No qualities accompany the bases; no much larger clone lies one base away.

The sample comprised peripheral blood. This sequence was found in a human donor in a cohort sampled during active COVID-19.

The bases read TGTGCCAGCAGTGAAGGTGCGGGAGAAGTATCCTACAATGAGCAGTTCTTC. Translated, it reads CASSEGAGEVSYNEQFF. The chain joins TRBV6-1 to TRBJ2-1; 7 of the junction bases match TRBD2. The CDR3 holds 17 amino acids from the cysteine to the phenylalanine. Left in the record is the CDR3 DNA by itself, 51 bases read in frame from the first base. Unmatched junction bases come to 7, with V trimmed by 1 base and J by 1 base. The germline V gene sets CDR1 to MNHNS and CDR2 to SASEGT.